This T cell receptor beta chain emerged from a study of CXCR3-negative and CXCR3-positive naive CD8 T cells. Researchers prepared the TRB cDNA libraries using 5' RACE with UMI labels. Following a re-call of the 5' RACE reads, TCRdb has one entry per CDR3 protein and lacks DNA. Recorded here are 55,000 to 70,000 distinct CDR3 sequences; the top ten clones represent around 0.7%. With 300,000 cells each, the CD8+ T cell subsets were individually sorted in triplicate. Naive CD8+ T cells displayed a CD45RO-CCR7+CD27+CD95- phenotype. Worth noting for this clonotype: Its specificity is unknown.

Study-level findings and limits: More hydrophobic TRB CDR3s occurred in CXCR3-positive than in CXCR3-negative naive cells. Both naive subsets had comparably high diversity; memory CD8+ cells much lower. Naive CXCR3-positive and CXCR3-negative cells shared similar TRBV-TRBJ usage, unlike memory cells.

This CDR3 region has 13 residues. CDR1 MGHDK and CDR2 SYGVNS come from the germline V gene. This clonotype originated in a human donor in good health. Some clones in this sample may be carry-over from other donors' samples. The sample was naive CXCR3+ CD8+ T cells from blood. The subset here: CD45RO-CCR7+CD27+CD95- naive CD8+ T cells expressing CXCR3 (TNR3+). The V call is TRBV25-1, the J call TRBJ1-5; TCRdb picks TRBD1, but there is no DNA to check that call. CDR3 loop: CASSETGTQPQHF.